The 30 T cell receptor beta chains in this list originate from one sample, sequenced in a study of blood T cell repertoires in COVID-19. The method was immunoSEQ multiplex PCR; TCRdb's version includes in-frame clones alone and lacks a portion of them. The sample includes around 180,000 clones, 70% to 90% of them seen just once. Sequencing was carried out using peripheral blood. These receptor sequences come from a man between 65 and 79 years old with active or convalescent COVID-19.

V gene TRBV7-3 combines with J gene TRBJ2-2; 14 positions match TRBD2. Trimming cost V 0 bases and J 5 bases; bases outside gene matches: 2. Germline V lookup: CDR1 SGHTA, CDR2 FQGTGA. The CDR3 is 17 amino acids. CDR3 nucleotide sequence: TGTGCCAGCAGCTTAACCGGGACTAGCGGGAGTACCGGGGAGCTGTTTTTT. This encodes CASSLTGTSGSTGELFF.

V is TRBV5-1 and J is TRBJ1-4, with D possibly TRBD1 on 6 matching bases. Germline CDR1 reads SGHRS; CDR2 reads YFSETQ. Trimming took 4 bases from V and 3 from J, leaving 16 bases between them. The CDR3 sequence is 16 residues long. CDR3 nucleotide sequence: TGCGCCAGCAGCCCCCGAACCGAGGGGGCTAATGAAAAACTGTTTTTT. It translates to CASSPRTEGANEKLFF.

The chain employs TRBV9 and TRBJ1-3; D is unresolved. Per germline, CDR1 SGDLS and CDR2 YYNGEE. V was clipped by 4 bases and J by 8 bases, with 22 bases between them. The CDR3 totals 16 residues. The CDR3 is CASSRPVGLPEDTIYF. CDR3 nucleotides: TGTGCCAGCAGCCGCCCGGTTGGCCTCCCGGAGGACACCATATATTTT.

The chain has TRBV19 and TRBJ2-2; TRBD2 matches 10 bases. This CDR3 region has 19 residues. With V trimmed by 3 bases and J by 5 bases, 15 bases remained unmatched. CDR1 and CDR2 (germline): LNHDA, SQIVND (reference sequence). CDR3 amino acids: CASSIRLLAGVTVTGELFF. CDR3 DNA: TGTGCCAGTAGTATCCGCCTTCTAGCGGGAGTGACTGTTACCGGGGAGCTGTTTTTT.

CDR3 nucleotide sequence: TGTGCCAGCACCCAGGGGTACAAGACCGACACTGAAGCTTTCTTT. As protein: CASTQGYKTDTEAFF. V usage is TRBV9 and J usage is TRBJ1-1; D is perhaps TRBD1 (6 bases). V was trimmed by 6 bases and J by 3 bases, leaving 18 bases between them. Germline assignment: CDR1 SGDLS and CDR2 YYNGEE. The CDR3 loop spans 15 amino acids.

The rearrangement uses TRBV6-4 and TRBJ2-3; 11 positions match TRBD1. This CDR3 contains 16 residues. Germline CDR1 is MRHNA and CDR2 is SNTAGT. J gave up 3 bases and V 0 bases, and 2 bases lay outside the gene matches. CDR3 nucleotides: TGTGCCAGCAGTGACTCCGGGACAGGGGGAACAGATACGCAGTATTTT. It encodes CASSDSGTGGTDTQYF.

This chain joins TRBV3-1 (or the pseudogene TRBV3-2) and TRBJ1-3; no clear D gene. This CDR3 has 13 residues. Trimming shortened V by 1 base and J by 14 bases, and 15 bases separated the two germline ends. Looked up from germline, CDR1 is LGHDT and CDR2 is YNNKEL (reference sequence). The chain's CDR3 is CASSQGALRTLYF. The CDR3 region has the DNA TGTGCCAGCAGCCAAGGAGCGTTAAGGACTTTATATTTT.

The DNA of the CDR3 is TGTGCCAGCAGCCCCTACCTTATGACTAGCGGGAGTTCCGGGGAGCTGTTTTTT. Amino acids: CASSPYLMTSGSSGELFF. The chain uses TRBV9 and TRBJ2-2, with 12 nucleotides matching TRBD2. V trimming: 4 bases; J trimming: 6 bases; junction bases outside the gene matches: 13. The germline gives CDR1 SGDLS, CDR2 YYNGEE. The length of the CDR3 is 18 residues.

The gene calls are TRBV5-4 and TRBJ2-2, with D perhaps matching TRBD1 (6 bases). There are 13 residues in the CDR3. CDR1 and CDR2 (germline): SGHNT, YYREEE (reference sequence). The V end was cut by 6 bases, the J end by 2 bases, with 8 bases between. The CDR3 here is CASNRVNTGELFF. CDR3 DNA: TGTGCCAGCAACAGGGTAAACACCGGGGAGCTGTTTTTT. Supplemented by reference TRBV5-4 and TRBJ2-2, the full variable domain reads ETGVTQSPTHLIKTRGQQVTLRCSSQSGHNTVSWYQQALGQGPQFIFQYYREEENGRGNFPPRFSGLQFPNYSSELNVNALELDDSALYLCASNRVNTGELFFGEGSRLTVL.

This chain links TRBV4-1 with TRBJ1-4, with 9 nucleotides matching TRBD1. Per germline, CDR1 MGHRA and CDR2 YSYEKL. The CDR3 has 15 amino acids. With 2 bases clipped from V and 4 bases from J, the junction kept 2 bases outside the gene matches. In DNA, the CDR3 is TGCGCCAGCAGCCAACAGACAGGGGGTAATGAAAAACTGTTTTTT. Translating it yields CASSQQTGGNEKLFF.

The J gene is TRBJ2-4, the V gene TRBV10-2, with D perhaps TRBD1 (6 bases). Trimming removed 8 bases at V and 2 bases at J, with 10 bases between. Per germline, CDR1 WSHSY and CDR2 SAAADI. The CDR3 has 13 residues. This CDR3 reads CASRDNSKNIQYF. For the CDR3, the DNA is TGCGCCAGCCGGGACAACTCCAAAAACATTCAGTACTTC.

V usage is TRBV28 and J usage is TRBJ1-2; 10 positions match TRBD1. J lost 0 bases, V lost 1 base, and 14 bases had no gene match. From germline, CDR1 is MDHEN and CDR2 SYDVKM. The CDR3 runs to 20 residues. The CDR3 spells CASSLLTGTGAGGANYGYTF. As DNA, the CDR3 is TGTGCCAGCAGTTTATTAACCGGGACAGGGGCCGGAGGAGCTAACTATGGCTACACCTTC.

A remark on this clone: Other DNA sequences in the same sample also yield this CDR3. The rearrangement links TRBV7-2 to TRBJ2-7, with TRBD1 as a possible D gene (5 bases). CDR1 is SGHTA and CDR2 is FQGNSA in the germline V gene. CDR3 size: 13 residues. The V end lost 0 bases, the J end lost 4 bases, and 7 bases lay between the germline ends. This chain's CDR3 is CASSLAQGYEQYF. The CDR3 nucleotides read TGTGCCAGCAGCTTAGCGCAGGGATACGAGCAGTACTTC.

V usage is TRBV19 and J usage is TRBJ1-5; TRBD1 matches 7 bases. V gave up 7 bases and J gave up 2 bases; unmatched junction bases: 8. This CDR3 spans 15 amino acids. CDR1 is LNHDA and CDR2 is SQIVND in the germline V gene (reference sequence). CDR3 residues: CASTALDRGNQPQHF. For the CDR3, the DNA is TGTGCCAGTACCGCCCTAGACAGGGGCAATCAGCCCCAGCATTTT.

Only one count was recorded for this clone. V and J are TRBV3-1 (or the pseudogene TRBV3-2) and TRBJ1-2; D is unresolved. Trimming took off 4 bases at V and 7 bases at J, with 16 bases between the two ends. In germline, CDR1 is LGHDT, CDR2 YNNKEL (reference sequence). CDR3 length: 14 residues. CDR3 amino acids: CASSPGSIYGGYTF. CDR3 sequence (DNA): TGTGCCAGCAGCCCCGGGAGTATCTACGGTGGCTACACCTTC.

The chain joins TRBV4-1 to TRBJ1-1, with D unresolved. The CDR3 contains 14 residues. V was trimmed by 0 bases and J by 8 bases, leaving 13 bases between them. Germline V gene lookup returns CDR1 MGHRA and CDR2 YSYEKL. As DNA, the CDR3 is TGCGCCAGCAGCCAAGAGGCCCCGCAGATAGAAGCTTTCTTT. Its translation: CASSQEAPQIEAFF.

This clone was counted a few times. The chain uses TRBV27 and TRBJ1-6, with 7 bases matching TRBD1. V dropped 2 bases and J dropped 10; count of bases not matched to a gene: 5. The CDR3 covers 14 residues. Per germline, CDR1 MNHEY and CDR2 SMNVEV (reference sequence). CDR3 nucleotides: TGTGCCAGCAGTTTACGGACAGGTCACTCACCCCTCCACTTT. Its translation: CASSLRTGHSPLHF.

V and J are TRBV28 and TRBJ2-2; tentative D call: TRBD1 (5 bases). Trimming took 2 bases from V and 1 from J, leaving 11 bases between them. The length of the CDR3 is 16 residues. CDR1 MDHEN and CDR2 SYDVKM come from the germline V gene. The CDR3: CASSLGAGMNTGELFF. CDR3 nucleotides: TGTGCCAGCAGTTTAGGGGCAGGGATGAACACCGGGGAGCTGTTTTTT.

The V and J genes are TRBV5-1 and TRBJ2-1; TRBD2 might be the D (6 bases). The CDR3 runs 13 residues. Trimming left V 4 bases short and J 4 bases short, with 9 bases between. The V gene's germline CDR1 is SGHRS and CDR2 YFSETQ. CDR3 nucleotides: TGCGCCAGCAGCCTCGGACTATACAATGAGCAGTTCTTC. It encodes CASSLGLYNEQFF. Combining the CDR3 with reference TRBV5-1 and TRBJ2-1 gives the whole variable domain KAGVTQTPRYLIKTRGQQVTLSCSPISGHRSVSWYQQTPGQGLQFLFEYFSETQRNKGNFPGRFSGRQFSNSRSEMNVSTLELGDSALYLCASSLGLYNEQFFGPGTRLTVL.

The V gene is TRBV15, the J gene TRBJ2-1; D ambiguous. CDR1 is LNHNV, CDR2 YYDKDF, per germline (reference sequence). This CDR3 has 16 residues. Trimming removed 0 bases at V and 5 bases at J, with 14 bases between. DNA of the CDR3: TGTGCCACCAGCAGAGATAATAACATGCTCCACAATGAGCAGTTCTTC. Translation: CATSRDNNMLHNEQFF.

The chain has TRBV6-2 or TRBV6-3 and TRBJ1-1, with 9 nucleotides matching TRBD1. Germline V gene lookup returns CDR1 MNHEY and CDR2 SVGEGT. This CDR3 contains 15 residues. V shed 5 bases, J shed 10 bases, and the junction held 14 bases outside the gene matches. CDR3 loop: CASSQGQGRLARAFF. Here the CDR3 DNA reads TGTGCCAGCAGTCAGGGACAGGGTAGACTGGCGCGAGCTTTCTTT.

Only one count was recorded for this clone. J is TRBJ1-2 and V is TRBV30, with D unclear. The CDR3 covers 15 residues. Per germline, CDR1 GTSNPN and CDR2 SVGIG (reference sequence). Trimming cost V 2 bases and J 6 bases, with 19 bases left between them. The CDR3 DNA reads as TGTGCCTGGAGTACCCCCTCCGAGGGAGGCCATGGCTACACCTTC. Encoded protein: CAWSTPSEGGHGYTF.

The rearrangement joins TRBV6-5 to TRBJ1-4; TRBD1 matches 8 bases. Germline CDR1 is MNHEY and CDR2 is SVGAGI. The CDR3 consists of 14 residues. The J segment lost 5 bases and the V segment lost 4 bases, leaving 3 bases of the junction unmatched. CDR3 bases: TGTGCCAGCAGTTTCGACAGGGGAAATGAAAAACTGTTTTTT. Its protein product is CASSFDRGNEKLFF.

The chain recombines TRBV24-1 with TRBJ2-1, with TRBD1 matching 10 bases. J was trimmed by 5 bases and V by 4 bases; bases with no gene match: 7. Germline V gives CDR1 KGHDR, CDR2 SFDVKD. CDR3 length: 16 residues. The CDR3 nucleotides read TGTGCCACCAGTGACACCGGGACAGGGGCAGACAATGAGCAGTTCTTC. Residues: CATSDTGTGADNEQFF.

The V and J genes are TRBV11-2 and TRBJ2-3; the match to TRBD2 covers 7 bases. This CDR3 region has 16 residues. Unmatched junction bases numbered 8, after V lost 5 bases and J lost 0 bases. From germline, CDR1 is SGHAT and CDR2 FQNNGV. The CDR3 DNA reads TGTGCCAGCAGCCAGAGCGGGATCTTTAGCACAGATACGCAGTATTTT. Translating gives CASSQSGIFSTDTQYF.

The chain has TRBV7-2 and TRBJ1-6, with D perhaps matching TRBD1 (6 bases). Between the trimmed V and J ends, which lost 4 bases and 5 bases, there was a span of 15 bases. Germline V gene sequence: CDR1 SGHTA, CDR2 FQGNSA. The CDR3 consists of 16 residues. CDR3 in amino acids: CASSYGGGANNSPLHF. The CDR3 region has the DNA TGTGCCAGCAGCTACGGGGGGGGCGCGAATAATTCACCCCTCCACTTT.

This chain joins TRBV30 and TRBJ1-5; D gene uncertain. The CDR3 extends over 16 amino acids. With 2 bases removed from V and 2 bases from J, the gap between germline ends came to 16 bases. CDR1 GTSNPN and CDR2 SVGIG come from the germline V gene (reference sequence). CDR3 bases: TGTGCCTGGAGTCCCGGGTCACCCTTTGGCAATCAGCCCCAGCATTTT. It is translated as CAWSPGSPFGNQPQHF.

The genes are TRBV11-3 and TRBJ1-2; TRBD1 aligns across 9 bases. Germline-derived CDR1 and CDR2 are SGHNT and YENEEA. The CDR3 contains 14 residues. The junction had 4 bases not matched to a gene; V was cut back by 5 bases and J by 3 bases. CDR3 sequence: CASSPDRGHYGYTF. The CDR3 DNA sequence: TGTGCCAGCAGCCCGGACAGGGGACACTATGGCTACACCTTC.

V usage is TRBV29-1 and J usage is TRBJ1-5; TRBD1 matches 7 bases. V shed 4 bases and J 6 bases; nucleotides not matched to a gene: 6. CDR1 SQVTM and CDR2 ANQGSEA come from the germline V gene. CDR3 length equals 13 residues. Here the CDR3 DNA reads TGCAGCGTTGCCGGAGGGGGCGGTCAGCCCCAGCATTTT. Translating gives CSVAGGGGQPQHF.

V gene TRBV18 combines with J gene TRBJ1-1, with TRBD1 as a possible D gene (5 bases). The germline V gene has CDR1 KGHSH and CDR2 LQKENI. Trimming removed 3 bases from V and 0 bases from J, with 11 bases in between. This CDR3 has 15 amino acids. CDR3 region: CASSPQGPMNTEAFF. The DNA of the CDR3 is TGTGCCAGCTCACCTCAGGGCCCCATGAACACTGAAGCTTTCTTT.